These 11 T cell receptor beta chains were all obtained from the same sample, sequenced in a study of shared clonotypes between healthy human individuals. Terminally differentiated effector memory CD45RA+ cells were left out of the naive CD8 fraction, which was CD45RO-negative and positively selected for CCR7. TCRdb's table, derived via immunoSEQ multiplex PCR, lists solely in-frame clones and lacks some. The sample has roughly 2,000,000 clones, about 95% seen once. The source material was naive CD8+ T cells sorted from blood. The origin of the receptors is a man younger than 35 in good health.

V is TRBV13 and J is TRBJ2-7; 9 bases are a match to TRBD2. Germline lookup yields CDR1 PRHDT and CDR2 FYEKMQ (reference sequence). Unmatched junction bases numbered 3, after V lost 1 base and J lost 2 bases. The CDR3 is 15 amino acids. CDR3 sequence: CASSLAASGAYEQYF. The CDR3 bases are TGTGCCAGCAGCTTAGCGGCTAGCGGGGCCTACGAGCAGTACTTC.

The rearrangement joins TRBV28 to TRBJ2-7; 10 positions agree with TRBD1. CDR3 size: 16 residues. V dropped 1 base and J dropped 4; count of bases not matched to a gene: 7. Germline V gene data show CDR1 as MDHEN and CDR2 as SYDVKM. The DNA for the CDR3 is TGTGCCAGCAGTTTATCCTCCGGGACAGGGGATTACGAGCAGTACTTC. Its translation: CASSLSSGTGDYEQYF.

The genes are TRBV11-2 and TRBJ2-7, with D unclear. This CDR3 is built from 15 residues. Between the trimmed V and J ends, which lost 4 bases and 2 bases, there was a span of 15 bases. Germline V gene lookup returns CDR1 SGHAT and CDR2 FQNNGV. The CDR3 coding sequence is TGTGCCAGCAGCTCCGATGACGGGTTCGCCTACGAGCAGTACTTC. Translating it yields CASSSDDGFAYEQYF.

CDR3 loop: CASSYHGGGAGELFF. CDR3 DNA sequence: TGTGCCAGCAGTTACCATGGCGGAGGGGCCGGGGAGCTGTTTTTT. The chain links TRBV6-5 to TRBJ2-2; tentatively, D is TRBD2 (6 bases). The CDR3 spans 15 residues. The germline V gene encodes CDR1 MNHEY and CDR2 SVGAGI. The V and J ends lost 2 bases and 6 bases respectively, with 13 bases between them.

The chain is built from TRBV6-1 and TRBJ1-3; the D is unclear. This CDR3 spans 15 amino acids. Trimming left V 4 bases short and J 4 bases short, with 14 bases between. CDR1 and CDR2 from the germline V gene are MNHNS and SASEGT. CDR3 residues: CASSALGVGGNTIYF. The CDR3 nucleotides read TGTGCCAGCAGTGCTCTTGGTGTGGGAGGAAACACCATATATTTT.

This clone was detected a few times. The genes are TRBV4-1 and TRBJ1-6; 9 bases match TRBD1. With 6 bases clipped from V and 6 bases from J, the junction kept 3 bases outside the gene matches. Looked up from germline, CDR1 is MGHRA and CDR2 is YSYEKL. The CDR3 contains 14 residues. The CDR3 loop reads CASRWTGANSPLHF. CDR3 sequence (DNA): TGCGCCAGCAGGTGGACAGGGGCTAATTCACCCCTCCACTTT.

The genes are TRBV11-2 and TRBJ1-5; D remains ambiguous. The CDR3 length is 14 residues. Trimming shortened V by 5 bases and J by 10 bases, and 18 bases separated the two germline ends. Per the germline V gene, CDR1 is SGHAT and CDR2 is FQNNGV. CDR3 residues: CASSEEYAISPQHF. Written as DNA, the CDR3 is TGTGCCAGCAGCGAGGAGTACGCAATCAGCCCCCAGCATTTT.

A single count supports this clone. The gene calls are TRBV7-8 and TRBJ2-7; D possibly matches TRBD1 or TRBD2 (5 bases each). CDR3 size: 14 residues. V lost 5 bases, J lost 1 base, and 12 bases lay in between. In germline, CDR1 is SGHVS, CDR2 FQNEAQ. The CDR3 reads CASSPWGSSYEQYF. CDR3 nucleotide sequence: TGTGCCAGCAGCCCTTGGGGGAGTTCCTACGAGCAGTACTTC. The full variable domain, rest sourced from reference TRBV7-8 and TRBJ2-7, is GAGVSQSPRYKVAKRGQDVALRCDPISGHVSLFWYQQALGQGPEFLTYFQNEAQLDKSGLPSDRFFAERPEGSVSTLKIQRTQQEDSAVYLCASSPWGSSYEQYFGPGTRLTVT.

The genes are TRBV6-1 and TRBJ1-5; D not resolved. Trimming pared 5 bases from V and 10 bases from J, leaving 9 bases between. CDR1 MNHNS and CDR2 SASEGT come from the germline V gene. This CDR3 contains 11 residues. This chain's CDR3 is CASSYRQPQHF. CDR3 nucleotides: TGTGCCAGCAGTTACCGACAACCCCAGCATTTT.

V is TRBV5-6 and J is TRBJ1-1; 7 nucleotides line up with TRBD1. CDR1 and CDR2 from the germline V gene are SGHDT and YYEEEE. The CDR3 length is 14 residues. The J segment lost 3 bases and the V segment lost 4 bases, leaving 6 bases of the junction unmatched. This chain's CDR3 is CASSLDREYTEAFF. For the CDR3, the DNA is TGTGCCAGCAGCCTAGACAGGGAATACACTGAAGCTTTCTTT.

The chain uses TRBV6-1 and TRBJ1-6; D is uncertain. This CDR3 is 16 amino acids long. CDR1 and CDR2 from the germline V gene are MNHNS and SASEGT. V shed 3 bases and J shed 1 base, with 10 bases lying between them. CDR3 protein: CASSEIGQSYNSPLHF. Written as DNA, the CDR3 is TGTGCCAGCAGTGAGATAGGGCAATCCTATAATTCACCCCTCCACTTT.